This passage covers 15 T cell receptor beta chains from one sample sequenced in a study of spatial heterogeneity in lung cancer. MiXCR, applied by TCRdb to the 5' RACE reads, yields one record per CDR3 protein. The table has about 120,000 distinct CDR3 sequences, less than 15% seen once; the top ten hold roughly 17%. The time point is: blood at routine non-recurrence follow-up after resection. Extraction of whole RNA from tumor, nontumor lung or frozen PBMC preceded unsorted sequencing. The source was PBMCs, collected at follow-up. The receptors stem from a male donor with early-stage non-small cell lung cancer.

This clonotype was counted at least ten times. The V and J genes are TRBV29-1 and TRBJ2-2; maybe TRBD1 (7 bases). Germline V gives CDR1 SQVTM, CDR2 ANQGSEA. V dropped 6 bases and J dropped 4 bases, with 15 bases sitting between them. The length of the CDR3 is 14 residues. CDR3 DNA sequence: TGCAGCGTGAAGGAGGGGGCGAGCACCGGGGAGCTGTTTTTT. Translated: CSVKEGASTGELFF.

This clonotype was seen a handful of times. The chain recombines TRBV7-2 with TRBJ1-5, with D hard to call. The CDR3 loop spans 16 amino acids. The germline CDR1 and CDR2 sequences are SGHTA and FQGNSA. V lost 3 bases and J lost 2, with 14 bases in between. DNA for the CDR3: TGTGCCAGCAGCTTTATGAGTACTGCTGGCAATCAGCCCCAGCATTTT. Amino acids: CASSFMSTAGNQPQHF.

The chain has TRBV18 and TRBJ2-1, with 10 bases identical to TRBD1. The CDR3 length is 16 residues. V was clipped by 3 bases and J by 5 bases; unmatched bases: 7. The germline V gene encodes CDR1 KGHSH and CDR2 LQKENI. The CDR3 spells CASSPSTGGVHNEQFF. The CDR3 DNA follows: TGTGCCAGCTCACCGTCGACAGGGGGCGTCCACAATGAGCAGTTCTTC.

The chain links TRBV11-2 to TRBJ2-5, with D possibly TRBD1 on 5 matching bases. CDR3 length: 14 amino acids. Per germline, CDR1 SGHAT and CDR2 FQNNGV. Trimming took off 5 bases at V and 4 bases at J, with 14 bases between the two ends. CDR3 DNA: TGTGCCAGCAGCGCCCTGGACAAGGGAGAGACCCAGTACTTC. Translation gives CASSALDKGETQYF.

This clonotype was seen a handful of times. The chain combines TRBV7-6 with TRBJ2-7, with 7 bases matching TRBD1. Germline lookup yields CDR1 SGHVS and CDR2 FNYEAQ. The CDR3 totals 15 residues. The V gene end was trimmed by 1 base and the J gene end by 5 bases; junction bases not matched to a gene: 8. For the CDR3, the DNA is TGTGCCAGCAGCTTAGAGACAGGGAGCTTGGACGAGCAGTACTTC. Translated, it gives CASSLETGSLDEQYF.

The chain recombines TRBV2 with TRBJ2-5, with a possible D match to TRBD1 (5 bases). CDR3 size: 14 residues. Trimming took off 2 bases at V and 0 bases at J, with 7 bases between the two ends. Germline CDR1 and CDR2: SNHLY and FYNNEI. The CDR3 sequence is CASSEQGNQETQYF. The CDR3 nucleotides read TGTGCCAGCAGTGAACAGGGAAACCAAGAGACCCAGTACTTC. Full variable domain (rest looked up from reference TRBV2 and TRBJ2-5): EPEVTQTPSHQVTQMGQEVILRCVPISNHLYFYWYRQILGQKVEFLVSFYNNEISEKSEIFDDQFSVERPDGSNFTLKIRSTKLEDSAMYFCASSEQGNQETQYFGPGTRLLVL.

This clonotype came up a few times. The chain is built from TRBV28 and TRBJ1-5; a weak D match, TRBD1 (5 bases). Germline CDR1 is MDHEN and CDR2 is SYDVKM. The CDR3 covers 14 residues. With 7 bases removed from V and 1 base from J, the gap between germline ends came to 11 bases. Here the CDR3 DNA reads TGTGCCAGCAATCGGGGGGGAAGCAATCAGCCCCAGCATTTT. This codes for CASNRGGSNQPQHF.

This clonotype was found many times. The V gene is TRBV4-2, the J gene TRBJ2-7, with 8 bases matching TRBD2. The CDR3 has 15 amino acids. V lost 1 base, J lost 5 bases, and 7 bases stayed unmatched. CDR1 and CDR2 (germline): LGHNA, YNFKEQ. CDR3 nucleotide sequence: TGTGCCAGCAGCCAAGCAGCGGGGGAAGCCCACGAGCAGTACTTC. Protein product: CASSQAAGEAHEQYF.

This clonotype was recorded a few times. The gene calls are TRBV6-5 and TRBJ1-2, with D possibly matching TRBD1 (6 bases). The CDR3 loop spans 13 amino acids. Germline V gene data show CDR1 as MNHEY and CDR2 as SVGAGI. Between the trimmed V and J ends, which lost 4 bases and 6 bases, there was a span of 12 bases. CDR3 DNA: TGTGCCAGCAGTTCCCCAACAGGGAATGGCTACACCTTC. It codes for CASSSPTGNGYTF.

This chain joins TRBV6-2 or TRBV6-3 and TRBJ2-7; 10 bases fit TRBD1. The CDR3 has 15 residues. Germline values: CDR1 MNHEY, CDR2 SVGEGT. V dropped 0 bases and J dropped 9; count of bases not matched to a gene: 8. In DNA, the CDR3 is TGTGCCAGCAGTTACTCCGGGACAGGGGAGAGATGGCAGTACTTC. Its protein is CASSYSGTGERWQYF.

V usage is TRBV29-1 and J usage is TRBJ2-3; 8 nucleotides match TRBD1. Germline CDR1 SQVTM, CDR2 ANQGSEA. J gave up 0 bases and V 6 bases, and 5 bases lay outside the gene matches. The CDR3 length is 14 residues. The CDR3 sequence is CSVDRGSSTDTQYF. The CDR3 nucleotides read TGCAGCGTAGACAGGGGTTCTAGCACAGATACGCAGTATTTT.

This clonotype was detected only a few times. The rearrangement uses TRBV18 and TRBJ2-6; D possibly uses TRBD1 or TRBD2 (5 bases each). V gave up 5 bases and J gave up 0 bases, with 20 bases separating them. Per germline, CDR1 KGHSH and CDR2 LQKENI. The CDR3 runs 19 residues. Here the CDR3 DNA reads TGTGCCAGCTCATCTCGATCCGGGACGGATTACTCTGGGGCCAACGTCCTGACTTTC. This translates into CASSSRSGTDYSGANVLTF.

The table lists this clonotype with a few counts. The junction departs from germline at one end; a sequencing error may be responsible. In DNA form, the CDR3 reads TGTGCCAGCAGTCTAACGTCTTTCTTCTTC. Its protein is CASSLTSFFF. This chain connects TRBV2 to TRBJ1-2; no clear D. The CDR3 has 10 residues. Germline CDR1 reads SNHLY; CDR2 reads FYNNEI.

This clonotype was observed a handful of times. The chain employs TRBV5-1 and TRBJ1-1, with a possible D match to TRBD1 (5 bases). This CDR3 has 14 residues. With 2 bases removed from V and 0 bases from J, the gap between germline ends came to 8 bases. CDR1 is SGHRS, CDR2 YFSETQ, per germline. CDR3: CASSFRQMNTEAFF. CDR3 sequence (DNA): TGCGCCAGCAGCTTCCGACAGATGAACACTGAAGCTTTCTTT.

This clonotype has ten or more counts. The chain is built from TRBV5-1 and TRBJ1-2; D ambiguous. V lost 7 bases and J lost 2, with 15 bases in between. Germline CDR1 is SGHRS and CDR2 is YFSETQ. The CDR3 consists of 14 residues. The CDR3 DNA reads TGCGCCAGCGCCGTCGGGGATGAGAACTATGGCTACACCTTC. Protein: CASAVGDENYGYTF.